The 11 T cell receptor beta chains below come from one sample, sequenced in a study of T cells in localized non-small cell lung cancer. Sequencing used immunoSEQ multiplex PCR; TCRdb keeps in-frame clones, though not all of them. The table lists roughly 30,000 clones, 88% of them singletons. The material sequenced was peripheral blood, taken before any cancer treatment. The receptors derive from a female donor over 55 with stage III squamous cell lung carcinoma.

This chain joins TRBV7-9 and TRBJ1-6; D gene uncertain. The V gene's germline CDR1 is SEHNR and CDR2 FQNEAQ (reference sequence). The CDR3 covers 13 residues. V dropped 8 bases and J dropped 8 bases, with 13 bases sitting between them. CDR3 bases: TGTGCCAGCTCGGATAGTAGACATTCACCCCTCCACTTT. It yields the protein CASSDSRHSPLHF.

V and J are TRBV6-4 and TRBJ1-2; TRBD1 might be the D (5 bases). In germline, CDR1 is MRHNA, CDR2 SNTAGT. The CDR3 loop spans 14 amino acids. The V end was cut by 0 bases, the J end by 8 bases, with 13 bases between. In nucleotides, the CDR3 is TGTGCCAGCAGTGACTCGACGGGACTTAGGGGCTACACCTTC. Protein sequence: CASSDSTGLRGYTF.

The V call is TRBV28, the J call TRBJ1-2, with D uncertain. The CDR3 has 12 residues. The V gene's germline CDR1 is MDHEN and CDR2 SYDVKM. V lost 2 bases to trimming and J lost 3 bases, with 4 bases between them. DNA of the CDR3: TGTGCCAGCAGTTTACAGGACTATGGCTACACCTTC. Protein product: CASSLQDYGYTF.

The chain joins TRBV4-1 to TRBJ1-3; the match to TRBD1 covers 9 bases. With V trimmed by 0 bases and J by 3 bases, 3 bases remained unmatched. Germline V CDR1 and CDR2: MGHRA, YSYEKL. This CDR3 is 16 amino acids long. CDR3 residues: CASSQDETGGGNTIYF. For the CDR3, the DNA is TGCGCCAGCAGCCAAGATGAGACAGGGGGTGGAAACACCATATATTTT.

The V gene is TRBV9, the J gene TRBJ2-1; a possible D gene is TRBD1 (6 bases). CDR1 and CDR2 (germline): SGDLS, YYNGEE. CDR3 length equals 14 residues. The V end lost 4 bases, the J end lost 7 bases, and 15 bases lay between the germline ends. CDR3 nucleotides: TGTGCCAGCAGCTCCTTGACAGGAGCGAATGAGCAGTTCTTC. Amino acid sequence: CASSSLTGANEQFF.

J is TRBJ2-1 and V is TRBV4-1; D not certain. Germline CDR1 MGHRA, CDR2 YSYEKL. Deletions cut 0 bases from V and 7 bases from J, with 10 bases between. The CDR3 has 14 residues. CDR3 nucleotides: TGCGCCAGCAGCCAAGATCCGGCGAGGAATGAGCAGTTCTTC. It translates to CASSQDPARNEQFF.

This clone appeared once. The CDR3 protein is CASSSSYGISNQPQHF. The CDR3 DNA follows: TGTGCCAGCAGTTCTTCTTACGGGATTAGCAATCAGCCCCAGCATTTT. The genes are TRBV6-5 and TRBJ1-5; D unclear. The CDR3 runs 16 residues. The V gene lost 4 bases and the J gene lost 0 bases, with 13 bases spanning the gap. Germline lookup yields CDR1 MNHEY and CDR2 SVGAGI.

J is TRBJ2-5 and V is TRBV2; 9 bases line up with TRBD1. Germline V gives CDR1 SNHLY, CDR2 FYNNEI. The CDR3 consists of 14 residues. The V and J ends lost 8 bases and 5 bases, in that order; junction bases with no gene match: 9. CDR3: CASAEDRGTETQYF. The CDR3 DNA follows: TGTGCCAGCGCGGAAGACAGGGGGACGGAGACCCAGTACTTC.

The DNA of the CDR3 is TGTGCCAGCAGCCTATCCGGGACAGACTACAATGAGCAGTTCTTC. Translating gives CASSLSGTDYNEQFF. This chain uses TRBV6-6 with TRBJ2-1, with TRBD1 identical over 7 bases. Looked up from germline, CDR1 is MNHNY and CDR2 is SVGAGI (reference sequence). The trim removed 6 bases at V and 3 bases at J, leaving 8 bases unmatched. This CDR3 spans 15 amino acids.

V is TRBV5-5 and J is TRBJ2-5; D assignment may be TRBD1 or TRBD2 (6 bases each). CDR3 length: 14 residues. Germline lookup yields CDR1 SGHKS and CDR2 YYEKEE (reference sequence). V was clipped by 0 bases and J by 7 bases, with 13 bases between them. Here the CDR3 DNA reads TGTGCCAGCAGCTTGGAGGGGGACTGGTGGACCCAGTACTTC. This encodes CASSLEGDWWTQYF.

The chain has TRBV11-2 and TRBJ2-1, with 12 bases fitting TRBD2. Germline lookup yields CDR1 SGHAT and CDR2 FQNNGV. With V trimmed by 2 bases and J by 8 bases, 4 bases remained unmatched. CDR3 length equals 15 residues. The CDR3 sequence: CASSLRLAGAYEQFF. In DNA form, the CDR3 reads TGTGCCAGCAGCTTAAGACTAGCGGGAGCATATGAGCAGTTCTTC.